One sample yielded the 30 T cell receptor beta chains listed below, sequenced in a study of tissue T cells after allogeneic stem cell transplantation. Sequenced by immunoSEQ multiplex PCR; TCRdb stores in-frame clones only, minus some. The sample lists 45,000 to 50,000 clones, 65% to 80% seen once, with about 0.71% in the top ten. Sequencing was carried out using sorted cells pooled from one or two spleens. The origin of the receptors is a pool of C57BL/6 mice in good health.

Comment on this clone: Gene labels here are mouse ones. The read gets to within 1 residue of the CDR3 end, and the germline J gene fills in the rest. This chain joins TRBV1 and TRBJ2-2, with 10 bases lining up with TRBD2. The CDR3 length is 16 residues. V trimming: 7 bases; J trimming: 7 bases; junction bases outside the gene matches: 12. Per germline, CDR1 NSQYPW and CDR2 LRSPGD (reference sequence). CDR3 sequence reads: CTCNPPGLGSIGQLYF. The covered CDR3 bases are TGCACCTGCAATCCTCCGGGACTGGGGAGTATCGGGCAGCTCTAC.

This clone occurred once. Gene names refer to mouse genes. Read sequence stops 1 residue before the CDR3 end, and the germline J gene provides the missing end. V usage is TRBV15 and J usage is TRBJ2-7, with TRBD2 matching 9 bases. The CDR3 length is 13 residues. Germline V gene lookup returns CDR1 SGHND and CDR2 FRSKSL. V gave up 6 bases and J gave up 5 bases; unmatched junction bases: 5. Partial CDR3 DNA: TGTGCCAGCAGCCGAAGACTGGGGGATGAACAGTAC. It translates to CASSRRLGDEQY. From start to end, the CDR3 is CASSRRLGDEQYF.

This clone appeared a few times. Germline and genes here are mouse. The CDR3 extends 1 residue past the end of the read, so its final part is completed from the germline J gene. The same CDR3 can be traced to other DNA sequences in this sample. The V and J genes are TRBV16 and TRBJ2-7; D uncertain. Trimming removed 1 base at V and 3 bases at J, with 4 bases between. The CDR3 has 12 residues. Germline CDR1 and CDR2: SGHSA and FRNQAP. The covered CDR3 bases are TGTGCAAGCAGCTTAGGAGGCTATGAACAGTAC. Its protein product is CASSLGGYEQY. The whole CDR3 sequence is CASSLGGYEQYF.

Note on this clone: Mouse germline and gene names are used. The read terminates 1 residue before the CDR3 end, so the remaining end is supplied by the germline J gene. This sequence joins TRBV13-2 and TRBJ1-3; weak D call: TRBD1 (6 bases). The ends were cut back, 3 bases at V and 0 bases at J, with 10 bases in the middle. Germline loops: CDR1 NNHNN, CDR2 SYGAGS (reference sequence). The CDR3 contains 15 residues. The CDR3 is CASGADRFSGNTLYF. The CDR3 bases that were read are TGTGCCAGCGGTGCCGACAGGTTTTCTGGAAATACGCTCTAT.

With respect to this clone: The listed genes are named as in mouse. The read ends 1 residue early relative to the CDR3; the germline J gene fills the gap. J is TRBJ2-3 and V is TRBV26; TRBD1 agrees at 7 bases. CDR1 and CDR2 (germline): KGHPV, FQNQEV (reference sequence). Trimming at V came to 5 bases and at J to 3 bases, leaving 5 bases not matched to a gene. The CDR3 contains 14 residues. The CDR3 here is CASSSAGGAETLYF. The DNA read from the CDR3 is TGTGCCAGCAGTTCCGCAGGGGGAGCAGAAACGCTGTAT.

This clone appeared a few times. Gene names follow the mouse nomenclature. The read ends 1 residue before the CDR3 terminus; that terminus is restored from the germline J gene. This same CDR3 is encoded by further DNA sequences in the sample. This chain links TRBV12-1 with TRBJ2-7; 10 bases line up with TRBD2. From germline, CDR1 is SGHSN and CDR2 HYEKVE. The V and J ends lost 1 base and 3 bases, in that order; junction bases with no gene match: 2. This CDR3 spans 14 amino acids. Partial CDR3 DNA: TGTGCCAGCTCTCTAGGGACTGGGGTCTATGAACAGTAC. Translating gives CASSLGTGVYEQY. The whole CDR3 protein reads CASSLGTGVYEQYF.

This clone was found once. Mouse germline and gene names are used. The read ends 1 residue before the CDR3 terminus; that terminus is restored from the germline J gene. The chain uses TRBV26 and TRBJ1-1, with TRBD1 matching over 9 bases. In germline, CDR1 is KGHPV, CDR2 FQNQEV (reference sequence). This CDR3 spans 15 amino acids. V trimming: 7 bases; J trimming: 0 bases; junction bases outside the gene matches: 6. This CDR3 reads CASTPGQGTNTEVFF. The sequenced CDR3 bases are TGTGCCAGCACTCCGGGACAGGGAACAAACACAGAAGTCTTC.

Concerning this clone itself: The gene names here belong to mouse. Read coverage stops 1 residue before the CDR3 terminus; the germline J gene supplies the remainder. V gene TRBV13-2 combines with J gene TRBJ2-5, with 7 positions matching TRBD2. V lost 2 bases to trimming and J lost 1 base; unmatched junction nucleotides: 1. From germline, CDR1 is NNHNN and CDR2 SYGAGS (reference sequence). This CDR3 spans 14 amino acids. The covered CDR3 bases are TGTGCCAGCGGTGAGGGGGGGTACCAAGACACCCAGTAC. Translated, it gives CASGEGGYQDTQY. The entire CDR3 sequence reads CASGEGGYQDTQYF.

Concerning this clone: Mouse germline and gene names are used. The DNA ends 1 residue before the CDR3 does, and the rest of the CDR3 is filled in from the germline J gene. V usage is TRBV13-2 and J usage is TRBJ2-1; either TRBD1 or TRBD2 may supply D (6 bases each). The V gene lost 3 bases and the J gene lost 2 bases, with 9 bases spanning the gap. This CDR3 region has 14 residues. In germline, CDR1 is NNHNN, CDR2 SYGAGS (reference sequence). The CDR3 DNA, read in part, is TGTGCCAGCGGTGGGGGGCAGGACTATGCTGAGCAGTTC. Translated, it gives CASGGGQDYAEQF. The entire CDR3 protein is CASGGGQDYAEQFF.

About this clone itself: Germline and genes here are mouse. The observed sequence ends 1 residue before the CDR3 terminus, with the missing tail filled in from the germline J gene. J is TRBJ1-1 and V is TRBV13-1; weak D call: TRBD1 (5 bases). V lost 0 bases to trimming and J lost 7 bases, with 10 bases between them. Germline V CDR1 and CDR2: NSHNY, SYGAGN. This CDR3 has 13 residues. The sequenced part of the CDR3 DNA is TGTGCCAGCAGTGATGCACGACAGCAAGAAGTCTTC. Residues: CASSDARQQEVF. The complete CDR3 reads CASSDARQQEVFF.

For this clone: The listed genes are named as in mouse. The read comes to an end 1 residue before the CDR3 does, leaving the germline J gene to fill in the end. The gene calls are TRBV3 and TRBJ2-5; 9 nucleotides match TRBD1. This CDR3 is 14 amino acids long. The germline CDR1 and CDR2 sequences are SNHLY and FYNGKV (reference sequence). J gave up 5 bases and V 5 bases, and 5 bases lay outside the gene matches. This CDR3 is CASSKQGARDTQYF. Incomplete CDR3 DNA: TGTGCCAGCAGCAAACAGGGGGCGCGAGACACCCAGTAC.

This clone was seen a handful of times. Gene names are mouse gene names. The read gets to within 1 residue of the CDR3 end, and the germline J gene fills in the rest. V is TRBV16 and J is TRBJ1-5, with 9 nucleotides matching TRBD1. J was trimmed by 8 bases and V by 1 base; bases with no gene match: 0. CDR1 is SGHSA and CDR2 is FRNQAP in the germline V gene. CDR3 length: 13 amino acids. The CDR3 spells CASSLGTGEAPLF. Incomplete CDR3 DNA: TGTGCAAGCAGCTTAGGGACAGGGGAGGCTCCGCTT.

On this clone itself: The listed genes are named as in mouse. The CDR3 end falls 1 residue outside the read, so it is completed with the germline J gene. The rearrangement joins TRBV12-2 to TRBJ1-4, with a weak D call TRBD1 (5 bases). Germline values: CDR1 SGHLS, CDR2 HYDKME. The ends were cut back, 4 bases at V and 0 bases at J, with 8 bases in the middle. The CDR3 length is 14 residues. The CDR3 here is CASSLGVSNERLFF. Partial CDR3 DNA: TGTGCCAGCTCCCTAGGGGTTTCCAACGAAAGATTATTT.

Notes on this clone: The genes and germline here are from mouse. The read finishes 1 residue shy of the CDR3 end, and the germline J gene is used to complete it. The same CDR3 also results from other DNA sequences found in this sample. The chain is built from TRBV12-1 and TRBJ2-1, with 7 bases matching TRBD1. The CDR3 loop spans 15 amino acids. V was clipped by 0 bases and J by 1 base; unmatched bases: 2. Germline CDR1 reads SGHSN; CDR2 reads HYEKVE. This CDR3 reads CASSLLTGNYAEQFF. The DNA read from the CDR3 is TGTGCCAGCTCTCTCCTGACAGGGAACTATGCTGAGCAGTTC. Using reference TRBV12-1 and TRBJ2-1 for the parts outside the CDR3, the full variable domain is DSGVVQSPRHIIKEKGGRSVLTCIPISGHSNVVWYQQTLGKELKFLIQHYEKVERDKGFLPSRFSVQQFDDYHSEMNMSALELEDSAMYFCASSLLTGNYAEQFFGPGTRLTVL.

A remark on this clone: Gene names are the mouse ones. The observed sequence ends 1 residue before the CDR3 terminus, with the missing tail filled in from the germline J gene. The rearrangement links TRBV19 to TRBJ2-2; TRBD1 matches 7 bases. The length of the CDR3 is 13 residues. Losses at the gene ends were 6 bases for V and 4 bases for J; bases not matched to a gene: 3. The germline gives CDR1 FNHDT, CDR2 SITEND (reference sequence). The part of the CDR3 DNA that was read is TGTGCCAGCACCTACAGGGGCACCGGGCAGCTCTAC. Its translation: CASTYRGTGQLY. In full, the CDR3 is CASTYRGTGQLYF.

Comment on this clone: The gene names here belong to mouse. The DNA ends 1 residue before the CDR3 does, and the rest of the CDR3 is filled in from the germline J gene. V gene TRBV23 combines with J gene TRBJ2-4; the table assigns TRBD1, which was not confirmed against the DNA. This CDR3 has 15 amino acids. Germline V gives CDR1 KGHTA, CDR2 FQNQQP. This CDR3 is CSSSQDRGSQNTLYF. CDR3 bases read: TGCTCCAGCAGTCAAGACAGGGGGAGTCAAAACACCTTGTAC.

On this clone: Gene and germline names: mouse. The read comes to an end 1 residue before the CDR3 does, leaving the germline J gene to fill in the end. Other DNA sequences within the sample encode an identical CDR3. The gene calls are TRBV3 and TRBJ1-6; D is unresolved. TRBJ1-6 is treated as an ORF (open reading frame) with a function not yet certain. Trimming took off 1 base at V and 5 bases at J, with 3 bases between the two ends. The CDR3 consists of 13 residues. Germline CDR1 is SNHLY and CDR2 is FYNGKV (reference sequence). Partial CDR3 DNA: TGTGCCAGCAGCTTAGAGGATAATTCGCCCCTCTAC. Residues: CASSLEDNSPLY. The CDR3 in full is CASSLEDNSPLYF.

The sample holds one count of this clone. Gene names and germline match the mouse. With the read ending 1 residue before the CDR3 end, the germline J gene is used to fill in that end. This chain uses TRBV19 with TRBJ1-3; 7 bases line up with TRBD1. The junction had 1 base not matched to a gene; V was cut back by 4 bases and J by 0 bases. Germline V CDR1 and CDR2: FNHDT, SITEND (reference sequence). The CDR3 runs to 14 residues. This CDR3 reads CASSGDSSGNTLYF. CDR3 bases read: TGTGCCAGCAGTGGGGACAGTTCTGGAAATACGCTCTAT.

To note about this clone: Mouse names are used for the genes. The read ends 1 residue shy of where the CDR3 ends; the end is completed using the germline J gene. J is TRBJ2-5 and V is TRBV3; 13 bases are shared with TRBD2. V lost 4 bases and J lost 1; bases outside the gene matches: 5. Germline V gene lookup returns CDR1 SNHLY and CDR2 FYNGKV (reference sequence). CDR3 length: 17 residues. CDR3 DNA, as far as it was read: TGTGCCAGCAGCTCCGGGACTGGGGGGGTGGACCAAGACACCCAGTAC. Encoded protein: CASSSGTGGVDQDTQY. Given in full, the CDR3 is CASSSGTGGVDQDTQYF.

A word on this clone: Here the gene names and germline are mouse. The observed sequence ends 1 residue before the CDR3 terminus, with the missing tail filled in from the germline J gene. The chain joins TRBV13-1 to TRBJ2-5; TRBD2 agrees at 11 bases. Germline trimming cut 5 bases from V and 6 bases from J; bases unmatched to any gene: 8. The CDR3 is 15 residues long. CDR1 and CDR2 from the germline V gene are NSHNY and SYGAGN. CDR3: CASREGTGGRDTQYF. The CDR3 DNA, read in part, is TGTGCCAGCAGAGAGGGGACTGGGGGAAGGGACACCCAGTAC.

With regard to this clone: Gene names follow the mouse nomenclature. The read halts 1 residue ahead of the CDR3 end, with the missing end drawn from the germline J gene. J is TRBJ2-3 and V is TRBV12-1, with 9 bases that match TRBD2. This CDR3 has 16 amino acids. CDR1 SGHSN and CDR2 HYEKVE come from the germline V gene. Germline trimming cut 4 bases from V and 0 bases from J; bases unmatched to any gene: 7. CDR3 DNA (partial): TGTGCCAGCTCCGCCCAGACTGGGGGTAGTGCAGAAACGCTGTAT. As protein: CASSAQTGGSAETLY. The entire CDR3 reads CASSAQTGGSAETLYF.

This clone showed up just a few times. Genes and germline come from the mouse. The read ends 1 residue early relative to the CDR3; the germline J gene fills the gap. The J gene is TRBJ1-1, the V gene TRBV4; D ambiguous. Germline V gives CDR1 LGHDT, CDR2 YNNKQL (reference sequence). Deletions cut 5 bases from V and 0 bases from J, with 7 bases between. This CDR3 has 13 amino acids. The sequenced CDR3 bases are TGTGCCAGCAGCCCCGGGACAAACACAGAAGTCTTC. The encoded protein is CASSPGTNTEVF. The whole CDR3 protein reads CASSPGTNTEVFF.

Note on this clone: The gene names here belong to mouse. From the germline J gene comes the end of the CDR3, since the read stops 1 residue before it. The V call is TRBV17, the J call TRBJ2-1, with D unresolved. Trimming shortened V by 2 bases and J by 4 bases, and 3 bases separated the two germline ends. The CDR3 consists of 12 residues. Germline CDR1 and CDR2: MNHDT and YYDKIL. The sequenced part of the CDR3 DNA is TGTGCTAGCAGTAGACAATATGCTGAGCAGTTC. It codes for CASSRQYAEQF. The whole CDR3 region reads CASSRQYAEQFF.

As to this clone: Mouse gene names and germline throughout. The CDR3 goes on 1 residue after the read ends, and that part is filled in from the germline J gene. The chain couples TRBV4 to TRBJ2-5, with 7 bases fitting TRBD2. Looked up from germline, CDR1 is LGHDT and CDR2 is YNNKQL (reference sequence). The V segment lost 4 bases and the J segment 3 bases; nucleotides outside the gene matches: 1. The CDR3 sequence is 13 residues long. The covered CDR3 bases are TGTGCCAGCAGCTTGGACTGGCAAGACACCCAGTAC. Protein sequence: CASSLDWQDTQY. The full CDR3 protein reads CASSLDWQDTQYF. Complete variable domain (other parts from reference TRBV4 and TRBJ2-5): ETAVFQTPNYHVTQVGNEVSFNCKQTLGHDTMYWYKQDSKKLLKIMFSYNNKQLIVNETVPRRFSPQSSDKAHLNLRIKSVEPEDSAVYLCASSLDWQDTQYFGPGTRLLVL.

Regarding this clone: The gene symbols are mouse symbols. The observed sequence ends 1 residue before the CDR3 terminus, with the missing tail filled in from the germline J gene. The genes are TRBV13-1 and TRBJ1-6; TRBD1 is a possible D gene (5 bases). TRBJ1-6 is treated as an ORF (open reading frame) with a function not yet certain. The CDR3 is made up of 15 amino acids. V lost 0 bases, J lost 5 bases, and 9 bases lay in between. CDR1 is NSHNY and CDR2 is SYGAGN in the germline V gene. The CDR3 reads CASSDADSNNSPLYF. Partial CDR3 DNA: TGTGCCAGCAGTGATGCAGACAGCAATAATTCGCCCCTCTAC.

Regarding this clone: Mouse gene names and germline throughout. The CDR3 extends 1 residue past the end of the read, so its final part is completed from the germline J gene. This sequence joins TRBV19 and TRBJ2-2; 9 bases fit TRBD2. The CDR3 sequence is 13 residues long. The V gene end was trimmed by 9 bases and the J gene end by 3 bases; junction bases not matched to a gene: 3. Germline V gene data show CDR1 as FNHDT and CDR2 as SITEND (reference sequence). The covered CDR3 bases are TGTGCCACGACTGGGGGATACACCGGGCAGCTCTAC. Protein product: CATTGGYTGQLY. The entire CDR3 reads CATTGGYTGQLYF.

About this clone: Gene labels here are mouse ones. Read coverage stops 1 residue before the CDR3 terminus; the germline J gene supplies the remainder. This chain joins TRBV19 and TRBJ2-4; no definite D call. Per the germline V gene, CDR1 is FNHDT and CDR2 is SITEND (reference sequence). The CDR3 sequence is 13 residues long. V dropped 6 bases and J dropped 0 bases, with 8 bases sitting between them. The CDR3 bases that were read are TGTGCCAGCACTGCGACTAGTCAAAACACCTTGTAC. Translated: CASTATSQNTLY. In full, the CDR3 is CASTATSQNTLYF. The full variable domain, with the rest looked up from reference TRBV19 and TRBJ2-4, is GGIITQTPKFLIGQEGQKLTLKCQQNFNHDTMYWYRQDSGKGLRLIYYSITENDLQKGDLSEGYDASREKKSSFSLTVTSAQKNEMAVFLCASTATSQNTLYFGAGTRLSVL.

Details on this clone: These gene names are mouse names. The read terminates 1 residue ahead of where the CDR3 ends, so the germline J gene completes it. The chain has TRBV12-2 and TRBJ2-4; D may be TRBD2 (6 bases). V was pared by 0 bases and J by 2 bases, with 8 bases between. There are 14 residues in the CDR3. Germline V gives CDR1 SGHLS, CDR2 HYDKME. Incomplete CDR3 DNA: TGTGCCAGCTCTCTCTGGGGGATTCAAAACACCTTGTAC. Amino acid sequence: CASSLWGIQNTLY. The full CDR3 is CASSLWGIQNTLYF.

Comment on this clone: Genes and germline are mouse. The read finishes 1 residue shy of the CDR3 end, and the germline J gene is used to complete it. The same CDR3 also results from other DNA sequences found in this sample. This chain uses TRBV31 with TRBJ2-5, with 12 bases that match TRBD2. CDR3 length: 15 amino acids. CDR1 and CDR2 from the germline V gene are GKSSPN and SITVG. With 3 bases clipped from V and 3 bases from J, the junction kept 4 bases outside the gene matches. The CDR3 bases that were read are TGTGCCTGGAGCCCGGGACTGGGGGGACAAGACACCCAGTAC. Its protein is CAWSPGLGGQDTQY. The full CDR3 protein reads CAWSPGLGGQDTQYF. The complete variable domain, with remaining parts taken from reference TRBV31 and TRBJ2-5, reads AQTIHQWPVAEIKAVGSPLSLGCTIKGKSSPNLYWYWQATGGTLQQLFYSITVGQVESVVQLNLSASRPKDDQFILSTEKLLLSHSGFYLCAWSPGLGGQDTQYFGPGTRLLVL.

A few counts support this clone. Genes and germline come from the mouse. The read is 1 residue too short to cover the CDR3 end, so that end is filled in from the germline J gene. This chain joins TRBV5 and TRBJ2-7; 9 bases fit TRBD1. The germline V gene has CDR1 LGHNA and CDR2 YNLKQL (reference sequence). The CDR3 has 15 amino acids. V trimming: 0 bases; J trimming: 1 base; junction bases outside the gene matches: 1. The CDR3 loop is CASSQETGGSYEQYF. The covered CDR3 bases are TGTGCCAGCAGCCAAGAGACAGGGGGGTCCTATGAACAGTAC.